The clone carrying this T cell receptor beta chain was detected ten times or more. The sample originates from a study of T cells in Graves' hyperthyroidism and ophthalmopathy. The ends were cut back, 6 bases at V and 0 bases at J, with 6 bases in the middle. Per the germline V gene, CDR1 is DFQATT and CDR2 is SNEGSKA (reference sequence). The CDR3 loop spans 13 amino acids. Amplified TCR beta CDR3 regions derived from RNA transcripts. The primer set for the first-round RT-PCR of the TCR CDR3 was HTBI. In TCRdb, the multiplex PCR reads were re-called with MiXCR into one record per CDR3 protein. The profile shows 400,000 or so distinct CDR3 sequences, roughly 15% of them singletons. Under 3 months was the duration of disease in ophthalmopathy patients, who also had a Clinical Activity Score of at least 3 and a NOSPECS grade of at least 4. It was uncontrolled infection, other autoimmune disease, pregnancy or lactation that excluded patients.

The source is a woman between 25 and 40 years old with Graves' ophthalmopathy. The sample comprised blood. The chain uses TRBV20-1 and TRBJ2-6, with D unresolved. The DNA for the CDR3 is TGCAGTGCCCACGACTCTGGGGCCAACGTCCTGACTTTC. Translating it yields CSAHDSGANVLTF.